This record looks at one TCR beta chain sequence and its context. Its antigen is currently unknown. The PCR was carried out with 60 Vbeta primers and 13 Jbeta primers. Data came from immunoSEQ multiplex PCR; TCRdb stores just in-frame clones and leaves some out. This table has nearly 100,000 clones, roughly 76% appearing once. Healthy bone marrow donors made up the donor group. This sample was included in a study of cytomegalovirus exposure and HLA in healthy donors. Overall study results and limits: With later analysis, a missense DCLRE1C variant became linked to TCR beta V- and J-gene trimming. A cluster of highly shared sequence variants was likely a sequencing artifact. Several of the most significant clusters appeared linked to common viral pathogens, based on a later analysis.

The CDR3 totals 19 residues. Sequencing used PBMCs. V is TRBV21-1 and J is TRBJ2-7; TRBD2 is the table's D call, not checked against the DNA. TRBV21-1 has pseudogene status. The receptor's source is a woman in her fifties or sixties in good health and CMV-seropositive. CDR3 sequence: CASSPRTSGIYPSSYEQYF. CDR3 coding DNA: TGTGCCAGCAGCCCGCGGACTAGCGGGATCTACCCTTCGTCATACGAGCAGTACTTC.